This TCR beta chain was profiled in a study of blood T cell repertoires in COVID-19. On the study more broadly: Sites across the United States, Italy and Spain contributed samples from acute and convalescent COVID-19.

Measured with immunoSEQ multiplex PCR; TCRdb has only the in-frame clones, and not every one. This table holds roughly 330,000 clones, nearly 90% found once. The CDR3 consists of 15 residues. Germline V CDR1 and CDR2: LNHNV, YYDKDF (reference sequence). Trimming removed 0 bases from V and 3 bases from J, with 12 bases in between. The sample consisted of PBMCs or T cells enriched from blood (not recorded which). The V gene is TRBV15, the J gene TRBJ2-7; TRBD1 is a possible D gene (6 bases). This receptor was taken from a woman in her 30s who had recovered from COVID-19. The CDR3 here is CATSREAGQHYEQYF. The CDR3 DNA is TGTGCCACCAGCAGAGAGGCCGGACAGCACTACGAGCAGTACTTC.